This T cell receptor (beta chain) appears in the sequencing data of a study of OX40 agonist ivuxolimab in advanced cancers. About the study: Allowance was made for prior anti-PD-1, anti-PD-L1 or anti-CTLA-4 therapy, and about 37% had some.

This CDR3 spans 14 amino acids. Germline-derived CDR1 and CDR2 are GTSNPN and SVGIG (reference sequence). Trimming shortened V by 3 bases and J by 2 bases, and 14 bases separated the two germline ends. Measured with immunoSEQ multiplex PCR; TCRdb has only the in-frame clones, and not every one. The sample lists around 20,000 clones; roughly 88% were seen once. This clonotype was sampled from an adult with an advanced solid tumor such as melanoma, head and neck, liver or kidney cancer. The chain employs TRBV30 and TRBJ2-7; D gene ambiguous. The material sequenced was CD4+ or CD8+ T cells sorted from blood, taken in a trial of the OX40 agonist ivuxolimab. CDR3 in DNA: TGTGCCTGGAGGACGACTCTTAACGCCTACGAGCAGTACTTC. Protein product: CAWRTTLNAYEQYF. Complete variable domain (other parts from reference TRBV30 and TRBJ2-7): SQTIHQWPATLVQPVGSPLSLECTVEGTSNPNLYWYRQAAGRGLQLLFYSVGIGQISSEVPQNLSASRPQDRQFILSSKKLLLSDSGFYLCAWRTTLNAYEQYFGPGTRLTVT.